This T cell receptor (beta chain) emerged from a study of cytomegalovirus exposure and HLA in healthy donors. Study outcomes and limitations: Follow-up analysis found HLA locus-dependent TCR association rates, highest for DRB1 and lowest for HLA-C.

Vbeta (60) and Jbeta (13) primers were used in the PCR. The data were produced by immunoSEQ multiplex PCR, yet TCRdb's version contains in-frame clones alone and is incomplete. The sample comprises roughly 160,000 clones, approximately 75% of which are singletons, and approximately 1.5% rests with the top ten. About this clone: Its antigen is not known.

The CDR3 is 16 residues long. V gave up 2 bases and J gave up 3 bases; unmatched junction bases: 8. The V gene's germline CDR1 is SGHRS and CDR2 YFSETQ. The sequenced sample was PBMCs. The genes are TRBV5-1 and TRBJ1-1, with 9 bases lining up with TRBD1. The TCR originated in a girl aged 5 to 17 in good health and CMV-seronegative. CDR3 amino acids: CASSFNTGGPDTEAFF. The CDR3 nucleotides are TGCGCCAGCAGCTTCAATACAGGGGGCCCGGACACTGAAGCTTTCTTT.